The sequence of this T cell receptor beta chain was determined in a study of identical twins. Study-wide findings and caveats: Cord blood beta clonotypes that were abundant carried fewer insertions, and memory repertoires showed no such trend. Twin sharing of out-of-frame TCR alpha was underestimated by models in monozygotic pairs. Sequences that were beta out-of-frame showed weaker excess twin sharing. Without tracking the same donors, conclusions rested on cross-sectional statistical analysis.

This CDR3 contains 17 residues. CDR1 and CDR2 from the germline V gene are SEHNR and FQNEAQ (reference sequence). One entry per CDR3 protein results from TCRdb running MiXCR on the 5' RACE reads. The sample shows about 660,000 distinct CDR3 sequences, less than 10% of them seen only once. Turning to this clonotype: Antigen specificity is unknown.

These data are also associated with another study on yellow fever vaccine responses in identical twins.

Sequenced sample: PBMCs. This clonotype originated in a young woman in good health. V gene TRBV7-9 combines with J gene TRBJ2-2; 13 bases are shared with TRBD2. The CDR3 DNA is TGTCCCACCAACCCGGGACTAGCGGGGTGGAACACCGGGGAGCTGTTTTTT. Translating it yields CPTNPGLAGWNTGELFF.